Below are 30 T cell receptor beta chains sequenced from a single sample in a study of T cells in Graves' hyperthyroidism and ophthalmopathy. Amplified regions were TCR beta CDR3 sequences from RNA transcripts. The primer set for the first-round RT-PCR of the TCR CDR3 was HTBI. TCRdb re-derived calls from the multiplex PCR reads in MiXCR, one entry per CDR3 protein. The repertoire holds 700,000 or so distinct CDR3 sequences, about 16% seen once, with over 7.5% in the top ten. What was sequenced was blood. The receptor source for this set is a man aged 18 to 30 with Graves' hyperthyroidism.

This clonotype has just a few counts. The chain couples TRBV20-1 to TRBJ2-1, with 8 nucleotides matching TRBD1. Germline lookup yields CDR1 DFQATT and CDR2 SNEGSKA (reference sequence). This CDR3 spans 13 amino acids. Germline trimming cut 5 bases from V and 8 bases from J; bases unmatched to any gene: 8. CDR3 sequence reads: CSARTGSWDEQFF. CDR3 nucleotides: TGCAGTGCTCGGACAGGGAGTTGGGATGAGCAGTTCTTC.

This clonotype showed up just a few times. The chain is built from TRBV28 and TRBJ2-7; TRBD1 might be the D (6 bases). The germline CDR1 and CDR2 sequences are MDHEN and SYDVKM. The CDR3 is 14 residues long. V was shortened by 7 bases and J by 3 bases, with 16 bases between the two germline ends. CDR3 amino acids: CASTTTGAYYEQYF. As DNA, the CDR3 is TGTGCCAGCACCACGACAGGAGCGTACTACGAGCAGTACTTC.

This clonotype was counted at least ten times. CDR3 region: CSARTSFANTGELFF. DNA for the CDR3: TGCAGTGCTAGAACTAGCTTCGCGAACACCGGGGAGCTGTTTTTT. The rearrangement uses TRBV20-1 and TRBJ2-2; D might be TRBD2 (6 bases). The ends were cut back, 2 bases at V and 0 bases at J, with 10 bases in the middle. CDR3 length: 15 residues. The V gene's germline CDR1 is DFQATT and CDR2 SNEGSKA (reference sequence).

CDR3 sequence reads: CSVLGSEAFF. The CDR3 DNA reads TGCAGCGTTTTAGGATCTGAAGCTTTCTTT. The V call is TRBV29-1, the J call TRBJ1-1; D call uncertain. The CDR3 spans 10 residues. The V gene's germline CDR1 is SQVTM and CDR2 ANQGSEA. V shed 5 bases and J shed 6 bases, with 7 bases lying between them.

This clonotype occurred a few times. The J gene is TRBJ2-5, the V gene TRBV10-3; D not certain. The CDR3 is 13 residues long. Per the germline V gene, CDR1 is ENHRY and CDR2 is SYGVKD. Trimming shortened V by 1 base and J by 4 bases, and 7 bases separated the two germline ends. In nucleotides, the CDR3 is TGTGCCATCAGTGAGTATGTCGGAGAGACCCAGTACTTC. This translates into CAISEYVGETQYF.

To note about this clonotype: The junction departs from germline at one end; a sequencing error may be responsible. The V gene is TRBV6-1, the J gene TRBJ2-2; 12 bases are a match to TRBD2. This CDR3 region has 16 residues. Germline V CDR1 and CDR2: MNHNS, SASEGT. As DNA, the CDR3 is TGTGCCAGCAGGCTACTAGCGGGAGGTATCACCGGGGAGCTGGTTTTT. This codes for CASRLLAGGITGELVF.

This clonotype was counted between two and nine times. V and J are TRBV6-1 and TRBJ2-6; no reliable D call. The germline V gene has CDR1 MNHNS and CDR2 SASEGT. Trimming cost V 1 base and J 0 bases, with 10 bases left between them. The CDR3 covers 17 residues. The CDR3 region is CASSEVWVNSGANVLTF. CDR3 DNA: TGTGCCAGCAGTGAAGTGTGGGTCAACTCTGGGGCCAACGTCCTGACTTTC.

This clonotype was detected a few times. This chain links TRBV7-9 with TRBJ2-2, with D possibly matching TRBD2 (5 bases). The V end was cut by 8 bases, the J end by 3 bases, with 7 bases between. Germline-derived CDR1 and CDR2 are SEHNR and FQNEAQ (reference sequence). The CDR3 sequence is 12 residues long. CDR3 sequence reads: CASLRDTGELFF. The CDR3, as DNA: TGTGCCAGCCTGCGGGACACCGGGGAGCTGTTTTTT.

This clonotype was recorded many times. The gene calls are TRBV18 and TRBJ2-7; D is perhaps TRBD1 (6 bases). Germline lookup yields CDR1 KGHSH and CDR2 LQKENI. There are 15 residues in the CDR3. The V end lost 3 bases, the J end lost 0 bases, and 12 bases lay between the germline ends. The CDR3 region is CASSPERTVSYEQYF. As DNA, the CDR3 is TGTGCCAGCTCACCTGAAAGGACAGTCTCCTACGAGCAGTACTTC.

The chain links TRBV6-6 to TRBJ1-2, with D unresolved. Trimming took 2 bases from V and 2 from J, leaving 15 bases between them. Germline CDR1 reads MNHNY; CDR2 reads SVGAGI (reference sequence). The CDR3 sequence is 16 residues long. CDR3 sequence (DNA): TGTGCCAGCAGTTACGCATTAGGCCGAACGAACTATGGCTACACCTTC. Protein: CASSYALGRTNYGYTF.

The chain joins TRBV20-1 to TRBJ2-3; 11 nucleotides match TRBD2. CDR1 and CDR2 from the germline V gene are DFQATT and SNEGSKA (reference sequence). The V and J ends lost 2 bases and 5 bases, in that order; junction bases with no gene match: 6. The CDR3 contains 15 residues. CDR3 sequence reads: CSARNSGRAGDTQYF. CDR3 sequence (DNA): TGCAGTGCTAGAAATAGCGGGAGGGCCGGAGATACGCAGTATTTT.

The chain carries TRBV28 and TRBJ1-2, with TRBD1 matching 8 bases. This CDR3 comprises 15 residues. Trimming cost V 5 bases and J 4 bases; bases outside gene matches: 9. CDR1 and CDR2 (germline): MDHEN, SYDVKM. The CDR3: CASSPTGGSGYGYTF. The CDR3 coding sequence is TGTGCCAGCAGTCCTACAGGGGGGTCGGGCTATGGCTACACCTTC.

This clonotype was counted ten times or more. The chain is built from TRBV10-3 and TRBJ2-5, with TRBD2 identical over 14 bases. V shed 8 bases and J 2 bases; nucleotides not matched to a gene: 7. CDR3 size: 16 residues. Germline CDR1 and CDR2: ENHRY and SYGVKD. CDR3 sequence: CAIGGLAGESQETQYF. The DNA of the CDR3 is TGTGCCATCGGGGGACTAGCGGGAGAAAGTCAAGAGACCCAGTACTTC.

This clonotype was counted ten times or more. V is TRBV20-1 and J is TRBJ2-7; 15 positions match TRBD2. J lost 4 bases, V lost 0 bases, and 4 bases had no gene match. Germline lookup yields CDR1 DFQATT and CDR2 SNEGSKA (reference sequence). The CDR3 is made up of 16 amino acids. As DNA, the CDR3 is TGCAGTGCTAGAGAGGGACTAGCGGGAGGCAGGTACGAGCAGTACTTC. This encodes CSAREGLAGGRYEQYF.

This clonotype has a count of ten or more. This chain uses TRBV27 with TRBJ2-7, with 9 bases identical to TRBD2. Germline-derived CDR1 and CDR2 are MNHEY and SMNVEV (reference sequence). This CDR3 is built from 16 residues. V lost 3 bases and J lost 5; bases outside the gene matches: 11. CDR3 coding DNA: TGTGCCAGCAGTTTTCGCCCGGGACTAGCTATCCACGAGCAGTACTTC. Translated, it gives CASSFRPGLAIHEQYF.

This clonotype was counted only a few times. This chain connects TRBV25-1 to TRBJ2-1; 9 bases align to TRBD2. V lost 1 base to trimming and J lost 10 bases; unmatched junction nucleotides: 5. The CDR3 consists of 14 residues. Looked up from germline, CDR1 is MGHDK and CDR2 is SYGVNS. Written as DNA, the CDR3 is TGTGCCAGCAGTGAATCCCAGCTAGCGGGAGAGCAGTTCTTC. As protein: CASSESQLAGEQFF.

This clonotype was recorded at least ten times. This sequence joins TRBV24-1 and TRBJ2-2, with 8 bases lining up with TRBD1. V lost 4 bases to trimming and J lost 5 bases; unmatched junction nucleotides: 5. This CDR3 has 15 amino acids. Germline-derived CDR1 and CDR2 are KGHDR and SFDVKD. CDR3 amino acids: CATSEVGQGTGELFF. DNA of the CDR3: TGTGCCACCAGTGAGGTCGGACAGGGAACCGGGGAGCTGTTTTTT.

This clonotype was recorded at least ten times. This chain links TRBV7-9 with TRBJ1-2; weak D call: TRBD1 (6 bases). The CDR3 has 13 amino acids. The V and J ends lost 1 base and 4 bases respectively, with 7 bases between them. Per germline, CDR1 SEHNR and CDR2 FQNEAQ (reference sequence). CDR3 sequence (DNA): TGTGCCAGCAGCTTAGACAGGGTCTATGGCTACACCTTC. Its translation is CASSLDRVYGYTF.

The chain is built from TRBV2 and TRBJ1-3, with D unresolved. The V end was cut by 2 bases, the J end by 4 bases, with 15 bases between. The CDR3 has 16 amino acids. Germline V gene sequence: CDR1 SNHLY, CDR2 FYNNEI. Here the CDR3 reads CASSEFPPSGGNTIYF. Written as DNA, the CDR3 is TGTGCCAGCAGTGAATTTCCACCCTCGGGAGGAAACACCATATATTTT. The full variable domain, its missing parts supplied by reference TRBV2 and TRBJ1-3, is EPEVTQTPSHQVTQMGQEVILRCVPISNHLYFYWYRQILGQKVEFLVSFYNNEISEKSEIFDDQFSVERPDGSNFTLKIRSTKLEDSAMYFCASSEFPPSGGNTIYFGEGSWLTVV.

This clonotype was recorded at least ten times. V is TRBV28 and J is TRBJ2-1; a possible D gene is TRBD2 (5 bases). This CDR3 contains 15 residues. Germline CDR1 reads MDHEN; CDR2 reads SYDVKM. The V end was cut by 10 bases, the J end by 3 bases, with 19 bases between. CDR3 sequence: CATASEAGVYNEQFF. The CDR3 DNA follows: TGTGCCACCGCCAGTGAGGCCGGGGTCTACAATGAGCAGTTCTTC.

The table lists this clonotype with a few counts. The gene calls are TRBV4-1 and TRBJ1-1, with unresolved D. Germline V lookup: CDR1 MGHRA, CDR2 YSYEKL. The CDR3 sequence is 14 residues long. The ends were cut back, 1 base at V and 1 base at J, with 7 bases in the middle. This chain's CDR3 is CASSQVRRNTEAFF. The CDR3 DNA reads TGCGCCAGCAGCCAAGTGAGGAGGAACACTGAAGCTTTCTTT.

Comment on this clonotype: At one boundary the junction diverges from the germline segment, which might be a read error. This chain joins TRBV7-9 and TRBJ2-1, with D tentatively TRBD2 (6 bases). CDR3 length equals 16 residues. Germline-derived CDR1 and CDR2 are SEHNR and FQNEAQ (reference sequence). This CDR3 reads CAGSRSEGLTYNEQFF. The DNA of the CDR3 is TGTGCCGGCAGCAGATCAGAGGGACTCACCTACAATGAGCAGTTCTTC.

The V gene is TRBV9, the J gene TRBJ2-1; D is perhaps TRBD2 (6 bases). The CDR3 runs to 18 residues. V gave up 4 bases and J gave up 0 bases, with 20 bases separating them. Looked up from germline, CDR1 is SGDLS and CDR2 is YYNGEE. The CDR3 nucleotides are TGTGCCAGCAGCCTTAGCGGTATTGGCGGTTCCTCCTACAATGAGCAGTTCTTC. Amino acid sequence: CASSLSGIGGSSYNEQFF.

In this sample, this clonotype turned up many times. The V call is TRBV12-3 or TRBV12-4, the J call TRBJ1-5; D is possibly TRBD1 (5 bases). V was trimmed by 6 bases and J by 0 bases, leaving 12 bases between them. The CDR3 runs 15 residues. The CDR3 is CASSRTRYSNQPQHF. The CDR3 DNA follows: TGTGCCAGCAGCCGGACACGATATAGCAATCAGCCCCAGCATTTT.

The genes are TRBV7-9 and TRBJ2-3, with D possibly TRBD2 on 6 matching bases. Germline V CDR1 and CDR2: SEHNR, FQNEAQ (reference sequence). The CDR3 is made up of 19 amino acids. Trimming stripped 6 bases from V and 0 bases from J, with 25 bases between. CDR3 DNA: TGTGCCAGCAGACCCAACCCGTGGGTGACCGGGACTAGCACAGATACGCAGTATTTT. Amino acids: CASRPNPWVTGTSTDTQYF. The entire variable domain, with the rest obtained from reference TRBV7-9 and TRBJ2-3, is as follows: DTGVSQNPRHKITKRGQNVTFRCDPISEHNRLYWYRQTLGQGPEFLTYFQNEAQLEKSRLLSDRFSAERPKGSFSTLEIQRTEQGDSAMYLCASRPNPWVTGTSTDTQYFGPGTRLTVL.

This clonotype was seen at least ten times. V and J are TRBV2 and TRBJ1-2; D is possibly TRBD1 (5 bases). The CDR3 contains 14 residues. Trimming pared 3 bases from V and 7 bases from J, leaving 15 bases between. CDR1 SNHLY and CDR2 FYNNEI come from the germline V gene. The CDR3 DNA is TGTGCCAGCAGTGACGGGCAGGGTTTTGGTGGCTACACCTTC. This gives the protein CASSDGQGFGGYTF.

The chain recombines TRBV6-1 with TRBJ2-7; 8 positions agree with TRBD2. Germline V CDR1 and CDR2: MNHNS, SASEGT. This CDR3 is 17 amino acids long. Unmatched junction bases numbered 16, after V lost 0 bases and J lost 9 bases. CDR3 region: CASSEAFSTSGTEGQYF. The CDR3, as DNA: TGTGCCAGCAGTGAAGCCTTTTCTACTAGCGGTACCGAGGGGCAGTACTTC.

Only a few counts were recorded for this clonotype. The rearrangement links TRBV9 to TRBJ2-1; 10 bases fit TRBD2. CDR3 size: 15 residues. V gave up 4 bases and J gave up 5 bases; unmatched junction bases: 6. Germline V CDR1 and CDR2: SGDLS, YYNGEE. CDR3 coding DNA: TGTGCCAGCAGCCCCAGGACTAGCGGCGACAATGAGCAGTTCTTC. Translation gives CASSPRTSGDNEQFF.

This clonotype was counted ten times or more. This chain connects TRBV28 to TRBJ2-7; D not resolved. The V end lost 6 bases, the J end lost 4 bases, and 13 bases lay between the germline ends. The CDR3 runs to 13 residues. CDR1 is MDHEN, CDR2 SYDVKM, per germline. CDR3 coding DNA: TGTGCCAGCAGGGTCACTGGAAGATACGAGCAGTACTTC. Protein product: CASRVTGRYEQYF. Variable domain in full (rest from reference TRBV28 and TRBJ2-7): DVKVTQSSRYLVKRTGEKVFLECVQDMDHENMFWYRQDPGLGLRLIYFSYDVKMKEKGDIPEGYSVSREKKERFSLILESASTNQTSMYLCASRVTGRYEQYFGPGTRLTVT.

The chain carries TRBV19 and TRBJ2-3, with D maybe TRBD1 (6 bases). V was pared by 8 bases and J by 2 bases, with 14 bases between. Germline CDR1 is LNHDA and CDR2 is SQIVND (reference sequence). CDR3 length: 14 residues. CDR3 in DNA: TGTGCCAGTCGGAACCCAGGGGACACAGATACGCAGTATTTT. Its protein product is CASRNPGDTDTQYF.